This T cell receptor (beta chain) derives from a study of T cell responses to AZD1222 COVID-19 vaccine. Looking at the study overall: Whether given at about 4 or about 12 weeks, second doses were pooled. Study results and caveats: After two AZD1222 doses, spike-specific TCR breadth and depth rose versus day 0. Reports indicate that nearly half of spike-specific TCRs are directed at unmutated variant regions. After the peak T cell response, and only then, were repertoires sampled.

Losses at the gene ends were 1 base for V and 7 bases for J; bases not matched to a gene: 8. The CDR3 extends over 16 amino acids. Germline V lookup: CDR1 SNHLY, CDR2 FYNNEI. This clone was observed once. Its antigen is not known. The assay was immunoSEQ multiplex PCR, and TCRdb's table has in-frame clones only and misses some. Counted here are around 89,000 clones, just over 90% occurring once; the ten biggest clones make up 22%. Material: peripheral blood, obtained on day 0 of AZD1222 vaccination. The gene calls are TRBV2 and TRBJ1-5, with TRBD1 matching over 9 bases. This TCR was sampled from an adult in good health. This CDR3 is CASSEGGDRAVQPQHF. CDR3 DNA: TGTGCCAGCAGTGAAGGTGGGGACAGGGCGGTCCAGCCCCAGCATTTT.